Following are 4 T cell receptor beta chains from one sample sequenced in a study of blood T cell repertoires in COVID-19. This table comes from immunoSEQ multiplex PCR, and its TCRdb copy is limited to in-frame clones, with some not included. Here the sample spans some 64,000 clones, 88% being singletons. Sequencing was carried out using peripheral blood. These receptors were taken from a man aged 50-60 years with active COVID-19.

The V and J genes are TRBV5-1 and TRBJ2-1; D might be TRBD1 (6 bases). Per germline, CDR1 SGHRS and CDR2 YFSETQ. This CDR3 is 15 amino acids long. Trimming took 3 bases from V and 1 from J, leaving 11 bases between them. The CDR3 nucleotides read TGCGCCAGCAGCTCGGACGGACAGTCCTACAATGAGCAGTTCTTC. It specifies CASSSDGQSYNEQFF.

V is TRBV4-1 and J is TRBJ1-1, with a possible D match to TRBD1 (5 bases). Germline V gene data show CDR1 as MGHRA and CDR2 as YSYEKL. CDR3 length: 17 residues. V gave up 1 base and J gave up 0 bases, with 15 bases separating them. For the CDR3, the DNA is TGCGCCAGCAGCCAAGGCCCCCCAGGGATCATGAACACTGAAGCTTTCTTT. Protein: CASSQGPPGIMNTEAFF.

CDR3 in DNA: TGCAGCGTTGAGAAAGGGACAGCTGGAAACACCATATATTTT. Translated: CSVEKGTAGNTIYF. The rearrangement links TRBV29-1 to TRBJ1-3; 7 nucleotides agree with TRBD1. Trimming removed 3 bases from V and 2 bases from J; junction bases left unmatched: 4. This CDR3 is built from 14 residues. Per the germline V gene, CDR1 is SQVTM and CDR2 is ANQGSEA.

The rearrangement joins TRBV19 to TRBJ2-1, with D maybe TRBD1 (6 bases). From germline, CDR1 is LNHDA and CDR2 SQIVND (reference sequence). The CDR3 runs 13 residues. Trimming shortened V by 8 bases and J by 2 bases, and 10 bases separated the two germline ends. Written as DNA, the CDR3 is TGTGCCAGTTCCGGACAGCCCTACAATGAGCAGTTCTTC. This gives the protein CASSGQPYNEQFF.